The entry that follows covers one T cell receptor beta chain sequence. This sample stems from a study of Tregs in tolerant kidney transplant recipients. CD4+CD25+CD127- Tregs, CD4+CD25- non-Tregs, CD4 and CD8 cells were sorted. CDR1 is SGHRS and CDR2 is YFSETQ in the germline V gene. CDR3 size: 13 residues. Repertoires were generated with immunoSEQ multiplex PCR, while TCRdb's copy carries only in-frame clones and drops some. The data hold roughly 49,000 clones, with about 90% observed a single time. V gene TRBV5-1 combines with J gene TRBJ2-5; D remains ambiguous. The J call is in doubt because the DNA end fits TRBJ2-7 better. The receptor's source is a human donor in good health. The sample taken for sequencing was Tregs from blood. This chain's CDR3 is CASSQDVPYEQYF. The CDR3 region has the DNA TGCGCCAGCAGCCAGGACGTACCCTACGAGCAGTACTTC.